The sequence of this T cell receptor (beta chain) was determined in a study of blood T cell repertoires in COVID-19 (dated by TCRdb to between 2020 and 2021). Concerning the study at large: Samples covering the acute and convalescent phases of COVID-19 were provided by collaborators in the United States, Italy and Spain. The prospective study material was composed of cDNA or gDNA derived from T cells, B-cell-depleted T cells, or PBMCs. Deeply sampled blood TCRbeta repertoires from subjects exposed to, actively infected with, or recovered from COVID-19 were included in the dataset. The repertoires were released in a freely available public database meant as a resource for research on the immune response to SARS-CoV-2. Samples came from the ongoing ImmuneRACE study (first 160 participants) plus 1,254 subjects from 6 global collaborators. Nearly every sample came with metadata listing a de-identified subject ID, COVID-19 status, age in years and sex. HLA class I and class II types, where available, came from metadata supplied by the sample provider rather than from assay-based typing.

TCRbeta CDR3 regions were amplified from genomic DNA using the immunoSEQ Assay, a bias-controlled multiplex PCR. Concerning the study's data processing: The number of nucleated cells in each sample was estimated by amplification of reference gene primers within the assay. Sequence reads were collapsed and filtered to measure the absolute abundance of every unique TCRbeta CDR3 rearrangement. For each sample, productive Simpson clonality was calculated as the square root of Simpson's diversity index over productive rearrangements. TCRdb holds this immuneACCESS table with in-frame rearrangements only. Some clones are missing; in checked studies, unresolved V genes explain under half, and the rest has no known cause. Clone size and V and J calls were adopted from that table, with D and trimming inferred from the DNA. A total of around 100,000 clones appear in this sample, about 90% of them only once. Of the sample, more than 5.5% is held by the ten largest clones.

Broader findings and caveats from the paper: How much clinical and demographic metadata was included differed by source and by participant, and the metadata was provided uncurated.

Each collaborating institution followed its own protocols to collect whole blood in K2EDTA tubes. For TCRbeta analysis, collaborator samples were shipped as frozen whole blood, as isolated PBMCs, or as DNA extracted from either sample type. With respect to this clone: The specificity of this receptor is unknown. Base qualities are not provided; no much larger clone lies one nucleotide away.

This clonotype was sampled from a human donor in a cohort sampled during active COVID-19. Material: peripheral blood.

The CDR3 here reads CASSLSLGSTEAFF. The sequence in DNA is TGTGCCAGCAGTTTAAGTCTGGGGAGTACTGAAGCTTTCTTT. The chain is encoded by TRBV28 joined to TRBJ1-1, with the D gene not clear enough to name. From the germline V gene, CDR1 is MDHEN and CDR2 is SYDVKM. Its CDR3 holds 14 amino acids, cysteine through phenylalanine. Left in the record is the CDR3 DNA by itself, 42 bases read in frame from the first base. V sheds 2 bases and J sheds 5 bases, leaving 12 bases between their ends. The variable domain in full, with residues beyond the CDR3 obtained from the reference TRBV28 and TRBJ1-1 genes, is DVKVTQSSRYLVKRTGEKVFLECVQDMDHENMFWYRQDPGLGLRLIYFSYDVKMKEKGDIPEGYSVSREKKERFSLILESASTNQTSMYLCASSLSLGSTEAFFGQGTRLTVV.